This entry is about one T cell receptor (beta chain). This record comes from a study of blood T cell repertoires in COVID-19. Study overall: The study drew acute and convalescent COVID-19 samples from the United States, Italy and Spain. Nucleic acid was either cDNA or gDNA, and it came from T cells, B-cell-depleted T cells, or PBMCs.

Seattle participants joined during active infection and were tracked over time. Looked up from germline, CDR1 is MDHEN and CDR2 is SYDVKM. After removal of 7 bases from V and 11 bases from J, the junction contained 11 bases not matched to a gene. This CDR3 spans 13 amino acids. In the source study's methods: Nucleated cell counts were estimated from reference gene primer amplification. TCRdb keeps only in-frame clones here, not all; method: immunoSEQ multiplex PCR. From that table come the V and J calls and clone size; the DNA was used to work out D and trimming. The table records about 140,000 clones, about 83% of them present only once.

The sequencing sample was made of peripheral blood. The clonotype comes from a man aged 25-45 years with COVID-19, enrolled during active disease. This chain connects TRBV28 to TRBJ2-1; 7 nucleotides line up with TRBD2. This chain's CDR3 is CASIPGRERKQFF. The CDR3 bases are TGTGCCAGCATCCCAGGGCGGGAGAGGAAGCAGTTCTTC.